The clone carrying this T cell receptor (beta chain) was seen only once. Germline CDR1 and CDR2: SEHNR and FQNEAQ (reference sequence). V gave up 5 bases and J gave up 4 bases; unmatched junction bases: 7. The CDR3 is 16 residues long. The sample is drawn from a study of blood T cells in healthy people across ages. Per sample, a minimum of 7 million PBMCs were isolated. Next came a second PCR, run for about 6 to 12 cycles, which used a sample-barcoded 5' primer along with a J-beta primer mix. Using its own MiXCR run on the 5' RACE reads, TCRdb lists one record per CDR3 protein. The sample contains 800,000 to 1,300,000 distinct CDR3 sequences, approximately 26% of which appear only once. This sample was also put to use in a study of T cells of mothers and their children.

The chain combines TRBV7-9 with TRBJ2-2; 10 bases fit TRBD2. The material sequenced was blood. This clonotype was sampled from a girl aged 2 to 9 in good health. The CDR3 DNA is TGTGCCAGCAGCCCAACTAGCGGGGATGGCACCGGGGAGCTGTTTTTT. Its translation: CASSPTSGDGTGELFF.